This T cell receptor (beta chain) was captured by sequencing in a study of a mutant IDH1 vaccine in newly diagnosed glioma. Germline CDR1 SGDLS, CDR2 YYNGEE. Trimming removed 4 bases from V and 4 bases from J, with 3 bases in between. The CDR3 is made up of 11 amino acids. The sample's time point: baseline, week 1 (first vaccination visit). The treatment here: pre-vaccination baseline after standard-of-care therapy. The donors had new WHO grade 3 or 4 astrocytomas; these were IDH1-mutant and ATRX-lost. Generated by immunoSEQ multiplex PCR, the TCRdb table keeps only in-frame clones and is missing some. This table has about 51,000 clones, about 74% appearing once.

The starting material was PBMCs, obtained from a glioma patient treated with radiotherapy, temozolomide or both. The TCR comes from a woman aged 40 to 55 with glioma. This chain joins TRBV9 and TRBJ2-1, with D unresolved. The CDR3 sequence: CASSLYNEQFF. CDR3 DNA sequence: TGTGCCAGCAGCCTATACAATGAGCAGTTCTTC. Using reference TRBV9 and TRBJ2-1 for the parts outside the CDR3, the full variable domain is DSGVTQTPKHLITATGQRVTLRCSPRSGDLSVYWYQQSLDQGLQFLIQYYNGEERAKGNILERFSAQQFPDLHSELNLSSLELGDSALYFCASSLYNEQFFGPGTRLTVL.